Below are 3 T cell receptor beta chains sequenced from a single sample in a study of T cells after yellow fever vaccination. TCRdb independently ran MiXCR on the 5' RACE reads; one entry per CDR3 protein. The sample lists some 260,000 distinct CDR3 sequences, roughly 5.6% occurring once. Here the sequenced sample was CD4+ T cells sorted from PBMCs, taken on the day of the yellow fever booster vaccination. The receptors stem from a man younger than 30 who received the YFV17D yellow fever vaccine.

This clonotype was counted only a few times. The chain recombines TRBV9 with TRBJ2-2; no clear D. Germline V gives CDR1 SGDLS, CDR2 YYNGEE. V lost 0 bases and J 0 bases, leaving 6 bases between the germline ends. This CDR3 spans 15 amino acids. CDR3 sequence (DNA): TGTGCCAGCAGCGTAGCTTCCACGAACACCGGGGAGCTGTTTTTT. Encoded protein: CASSVASTNTGELFF.

The chain links TRBV6-6 to TRBJ2-1, with 8 bases matching TRBD1. CDR3 length: 13 amino acids. Trimming took 4 bases from V and 9 from J; bases not matched to a gene: 5. CDR1 MNHNY and CDR2 SVGAGI come from the germline V gene (reference sequence). CDR3 nucleotide sequence: TGTGCCAGCAGTTGGACAGGGTTCGGTGAGCAGTTCTTC. Translating it yields CASSWTGFGEQFF.

The table lists this clonotype with a few counts. The rearrangement uses TRBV5-4 and TRBJ2-2; tentative D call: TRBD1 (5 bases). The CDR3 consists of 15 residues. Germline CDR1 is SGHNT and CDR2 is YYREEE (reference sequence). V was trimmed by 1 base and J by 5 bases, leaving 12 bases between them. The CDR3 spells CASSLKNRMTGELFF. CDR3 in DNA: TGTGCCAGCAGCTTGAAAAACAGGATGACCGGGGAGCTGTTTTTT.